This is a list of T cell receptor beta chains from one sample in a study of neurological immune-mediated disorders. TCRdb re-called the 5' RACE reads through MiXCR, storing one row per CDR3 protein. The sample shows some 100,000 distinct CDR3 sequences, less than 15% of them seen only once. The specimen was PBMCs. The receptors stem from a female donor with HTLV-1-associated myelopathy (HAM/TSP). Each CDR3 is given with its conserved first and last residue. Each record gives: D gene, J gene, CDR3 length, clone size, V gene, CDR3 protein, CDR3 DNA. A D gene is named only where the DNA matches it firmly. Only part of the rows carry a size: once, few, many, or a class if the clone is expanded.

TRBD1 TRBJ2-7 20 many TRBV9 CASSVGGRDRAGGGFYEQYF TGTGCCAGCAGCGTTGGAGGCCGGGACAGGGCAGGAGGGGGTTTCTACGAGCAGTACTTC
. TRBJ1-1 15 many TRBV28 CASIVGGTGGTEAFF TGTGCCAGCATCGTAGGAGGGACGGGGGGCACTGAAGCTTTCTTT
. TRBJ2-7 13 few TRBV3-1 CTSSQAGSYEQYF TGTACCAGCAGCCAAGCGGGTTCCTACGAGCAGTACTTC
TRBD2 TRBJ2-3 16 . TRBV9 CASSVARLAGADTQYF TGTGCCAGCAGCGTAGCCAGACTAGCGGGAGCAGATACGCAGTATTTT
. TRBJ2-1 15 many TRBV7-9 CASSSYGGTQGEQFF TGTGCCAGCAGCTCGTACGGCGGGACACAGGGTGAGCAGTTCTTC
TRBD1 TRBJ2-7 15 few TRBV5-6 CASSFRPGGINEQYF TGTGCCAGCAGCTTCAGGCCAGGGGGTATCAACGAGCAGTACTTC
TRBD1 TRBJ2-1 15 many TRBV5-1 CASSSRQGVIDEQFF TGCGCCAGCAGCTCCCGACAGGGGGTAATTGATGAGCAGTTCTTC
. TRBJ2-2 16 many TRBV4-2 CASSQVPRGNTGELFF TGTGCCAGCAGCCAAGTCCCGCGGGGAAACACCGGGGAGCTGTTTTTT
. TRBJ1-6 16 many TRBV9 CASSHRQETYNSPLHF TGTGCCAGCAGCCACAGACAGGAGACCTATAATTCACCCCTCCACTTT
. TRBJ1-4 16 . TRBV5-1 CASSLVRGRSNEELFF TGCGCCAGCAGCTTGGTACGGGGTCGGAGTAATGAAGAACTGTTTTTT
. TRBJ2-2 13 many TRBV29-1 CSVEESRTGELFF TGCAGCGTTGAAGAATCCCGCACCGGGGAGCTGTTTTTT
TRBD2 TRBJ2-3 14 few TRBV5-1 CASSVTSGTDTQYF TGCGCCAGCAGCGTTACTAGCGGAACAGATACGCAGTATTTT
. TRBJ1-1 15 many TRBV10-3 CAISESPGMNTEAFF TGTGCCATCAGTGAGTCTCCAGGGATGAACACTGAAGCTTTCTTT